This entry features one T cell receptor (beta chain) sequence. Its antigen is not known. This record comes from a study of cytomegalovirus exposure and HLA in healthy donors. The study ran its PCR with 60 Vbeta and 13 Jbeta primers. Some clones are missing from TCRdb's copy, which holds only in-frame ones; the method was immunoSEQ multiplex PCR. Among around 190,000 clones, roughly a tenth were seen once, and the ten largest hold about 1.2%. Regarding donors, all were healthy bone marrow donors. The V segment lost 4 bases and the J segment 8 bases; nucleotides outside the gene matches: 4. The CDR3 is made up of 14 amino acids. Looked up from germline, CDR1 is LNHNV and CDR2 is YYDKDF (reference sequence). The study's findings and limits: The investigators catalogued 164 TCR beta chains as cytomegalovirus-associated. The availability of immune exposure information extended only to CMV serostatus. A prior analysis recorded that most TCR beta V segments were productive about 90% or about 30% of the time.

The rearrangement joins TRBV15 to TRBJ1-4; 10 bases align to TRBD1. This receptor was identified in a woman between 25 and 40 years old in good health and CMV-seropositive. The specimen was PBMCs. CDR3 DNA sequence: TGTGCCACCAGCAAGGGACAGGGGATCGAAAAACTGTTTTTT. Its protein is CATSKGQGIEKLFF.